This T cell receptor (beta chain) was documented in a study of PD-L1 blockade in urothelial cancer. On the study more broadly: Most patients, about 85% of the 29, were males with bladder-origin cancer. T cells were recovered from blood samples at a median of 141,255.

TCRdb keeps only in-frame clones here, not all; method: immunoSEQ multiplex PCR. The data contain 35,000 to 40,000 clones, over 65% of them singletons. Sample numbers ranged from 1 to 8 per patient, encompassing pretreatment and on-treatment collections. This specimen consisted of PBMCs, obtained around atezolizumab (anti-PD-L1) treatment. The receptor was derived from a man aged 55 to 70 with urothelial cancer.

This CDR3 reads CASSPWGQGNEKLFF. The CDR3 coding sequence is TGTGCCAGCTCACCATGGGGACAGGGAAATGAAAAACTGTTTTTT. The genes are TRBV18 and TRBJ1-4, with 9 bases identical to TRBD1. This CDR3 contains 15 residues. The V gene end was trimmed by 2 bases and the J gene end by 5 bases; junction bases not matched to a gene: 3. In germline, CDR1 is KGHSH, CDR2 LQKENI.